The subject of this entry is one TCR beta chain. The target antigen is unknown. Germline V gives CDR1 SGHNT, CDR2 YYREEE (reference sequence). This CDR3 spans 16 amino acids. Trimming cost V 4 bases and J 3 bases; bases outside gene matches: 8. The primer mix had 60 Vbeta and 13 Jbeta primers. Generated by immunoSEQ multiplex PCR, the TCRdb table keeps only in-frame clones and is missing some. The table includes 200,000 to 250,000 clones, about 89% detected once. This specimen belongs to a study of cytomegalovirus exposure and HLA in healthy donors. Study context: Genetic ancestry analysis placed more than 80% of the 398 donors that were genotyped in the Caucasian-associated cluster.

Findings and limits, study-wide: A link between a missense DCLRE1C variant and TCR beta V- and J-gene trimming emerged from a later analysis. Across donors, sequencing depth was assumed by presence/absence analyses to be roughly uniform.

This sequence originates from a woman aged 18-29 years in good health and CMV-seronegative. The source material was PBMCs. This chain uses TRBV5-4 with TRBJ2-3; the match to TRBD2 covers 10 bases. CDR3 sequence: CASSPGTSVPTDTQYF. As DNA, the CDR3 is TGTGCCAGCAGCCCGGGGACTAGCGTTCCGACAGATACGCAGTATTTT.